This T cell receptor beta chain appears in the sequencing data of a study of CD4+ T cells in melanoma. V was trimmed by 1 base and J by 10 bases, leaving 14 bases between them. Per the germline V gene, CDR1 is SGHTA and CDR2 is FQGNSA. The CDR3 contains 14 residues. Data came from immunoSEQ multiplex PCR; TCRdb stores just in-frame clones and leaves some out. The sample includes over 100,000 clones, 92% of them seen just once. The chain couples TRBV7-2 to TRBJ2-4; D tentatively fits TRBD1 or TRBD2 (5 bases each). Specimen: peripheral blood. The clonotype was recovered from a human donor with melanoma. CDR3 amino acids: CASSLGGESTIQYF. In nucleotides, the CDR3 is TGTGCCAGCAGCTTAGGAGGGGAGAGTACGATTCAGTACTTC.